Given below is one T cell receptor beta chain in context. Its antigen is as yet unknown. The data stem from a study of beta chain features in type 1 diabetes. Study results and caveats: TCRB CDR3s were moderately but significantly shorter in Type 1 diabetes patients in all four CD4+ subsets. VDJ junctions from patients with type 1 diabetes contained fewer insertions and more deletions.

The germline V gene encodes CDR1 LNHNV and CDR2 YYDKDF (reference sequence). There are 19 residues in the CDR3. Trimming removed 1 base from V and 0 bases from J, with 19 bases in between. Reverse transcription of all isolated RNA meant that expressed TCRB transcripts were sequenced. Libraries were prepared by immunoSEQ multiplex PCR; TCRdb keeps only in-frame clonotypes and omits some of them. Among 230,000 or so clones listed, approximately 16% were seen once. The chain employs TRBV15 and TRBJ2-1; D may be TRBD2 (6 bases). The sample comprised naive CD4+ T cells from blood. The receptor comes from a young man with type 1 diabetes. The CDR3 DNA is TGTGCCACCAGCAGAGGACCGGCGGGGAGTGGGGGCTCCTACAATGAGCAGTTCTTC. Protein sequence: CATSRGPAGSGGSYNEQFF.